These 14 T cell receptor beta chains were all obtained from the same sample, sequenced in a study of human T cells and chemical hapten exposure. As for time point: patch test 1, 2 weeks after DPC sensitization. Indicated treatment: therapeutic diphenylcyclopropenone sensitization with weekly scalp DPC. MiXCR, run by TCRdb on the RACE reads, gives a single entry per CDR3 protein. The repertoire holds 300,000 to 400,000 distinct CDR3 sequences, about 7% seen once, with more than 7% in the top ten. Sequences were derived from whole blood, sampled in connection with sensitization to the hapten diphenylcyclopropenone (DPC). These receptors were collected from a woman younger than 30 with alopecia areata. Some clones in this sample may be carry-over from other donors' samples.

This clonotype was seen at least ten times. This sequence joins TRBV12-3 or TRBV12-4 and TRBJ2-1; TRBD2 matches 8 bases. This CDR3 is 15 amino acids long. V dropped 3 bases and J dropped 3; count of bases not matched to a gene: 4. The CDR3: CASSFVGGGYNEQFF. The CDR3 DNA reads TGTGCCAGCAGTTTTGTCGGGGGGGGCTACAATGAGCAGTTCTTC.

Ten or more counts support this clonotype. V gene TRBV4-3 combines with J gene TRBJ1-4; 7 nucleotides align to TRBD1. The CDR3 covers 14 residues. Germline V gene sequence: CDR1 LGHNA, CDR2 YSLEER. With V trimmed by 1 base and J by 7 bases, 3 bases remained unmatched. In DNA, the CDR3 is TGCGCCAGCAGCCAAGGACAGGGAGGTGAAAAACTGTTTTTT. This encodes CASSQGQGGEKLFF.

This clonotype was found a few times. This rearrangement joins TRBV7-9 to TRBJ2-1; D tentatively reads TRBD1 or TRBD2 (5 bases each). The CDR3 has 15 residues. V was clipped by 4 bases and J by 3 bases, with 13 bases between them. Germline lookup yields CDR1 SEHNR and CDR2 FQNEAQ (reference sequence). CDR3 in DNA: TGTGCCAGCAGCTGGGACCTCCCGGGCTACAATGAGCAGTTCTTC. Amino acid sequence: CASSWDLPGYNEQFF.

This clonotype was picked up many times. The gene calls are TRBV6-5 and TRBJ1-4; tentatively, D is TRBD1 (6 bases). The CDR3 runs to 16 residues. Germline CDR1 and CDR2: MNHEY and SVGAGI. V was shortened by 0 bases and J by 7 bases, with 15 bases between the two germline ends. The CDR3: CASSYSVAPGVEKLFF. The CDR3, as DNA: TGTGCCAGCAGTTACTCGGTCGCACCAGGGGTTGAAAAACTGTTTTTT.

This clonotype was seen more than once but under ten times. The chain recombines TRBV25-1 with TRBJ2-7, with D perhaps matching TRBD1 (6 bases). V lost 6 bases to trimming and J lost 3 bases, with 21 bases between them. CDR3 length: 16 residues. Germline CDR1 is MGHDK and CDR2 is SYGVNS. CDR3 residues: CASRRGTGIEDYEQYF. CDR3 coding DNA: TGTGCCAGCAGGAGGGGTACAGGGATTGAAGACTACGAGCAGTACTTC.

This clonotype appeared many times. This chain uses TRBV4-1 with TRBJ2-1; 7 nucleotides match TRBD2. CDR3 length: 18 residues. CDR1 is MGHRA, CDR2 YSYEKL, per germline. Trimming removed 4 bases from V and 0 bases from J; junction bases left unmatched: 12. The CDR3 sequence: CASSPLASGLSSYNEQFF. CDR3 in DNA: TGCGCCAGCAGCCCGCTCGCTAGCGGTCTTAGCTCCTACAATGAGCAGTTCTTC.

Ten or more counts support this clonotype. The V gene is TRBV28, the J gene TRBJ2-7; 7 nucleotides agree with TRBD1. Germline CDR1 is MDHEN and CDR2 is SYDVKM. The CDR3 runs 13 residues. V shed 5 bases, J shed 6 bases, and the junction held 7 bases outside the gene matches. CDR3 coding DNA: TGTGCCAGCAGTCCGACAGGGTTCAGCGAGCAGTACTTC. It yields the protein CASSPTGFSEQYF.

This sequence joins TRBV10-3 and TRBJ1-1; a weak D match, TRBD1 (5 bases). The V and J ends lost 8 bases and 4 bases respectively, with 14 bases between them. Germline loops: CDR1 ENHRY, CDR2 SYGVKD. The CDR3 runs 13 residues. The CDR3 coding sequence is TGTGCCATCGGGGGTAGCGCAGGCACTGAAGCTTTCTTT. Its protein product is CAIGGSAGTEAFF.

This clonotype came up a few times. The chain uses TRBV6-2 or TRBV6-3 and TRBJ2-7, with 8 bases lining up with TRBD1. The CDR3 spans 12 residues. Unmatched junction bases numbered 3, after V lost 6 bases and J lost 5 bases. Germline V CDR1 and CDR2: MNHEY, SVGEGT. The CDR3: CASRTGDNEQYF. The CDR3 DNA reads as TGTGCCAGCAGGACAGGGGATAACGAGCAGTACTTC.

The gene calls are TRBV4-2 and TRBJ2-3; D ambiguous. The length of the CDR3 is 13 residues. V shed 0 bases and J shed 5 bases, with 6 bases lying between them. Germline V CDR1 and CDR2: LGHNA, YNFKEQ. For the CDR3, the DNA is TGTGCCAGCAGCCAAGATCCGGAAGATACGCAGTATTTT. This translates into CASSQDPEDTQYF.

The CDR3 region has the DNA TGCGCCAGCAGCCAAGAGTCCCGGGGACCCTCCTACAATGAGCAGTTCTTC. It is translated as CASSQESRGPSYNEQFF. This rearrangement joins TRBV4-1 to TRBJ2-1, with D perhaps matching TRBD1 or TRBD2 (5 bases each). Deletions cut 0 bases from V and 0 bases from J, with 12 bases between. The germline gives CDR1 MGHRA, CDR2 YSYEKL. The CDR3 contains 17 residues.

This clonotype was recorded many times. The CDR3 nucleotides read TGCGCCAGCTTGCCAACGATCGGGGATACGCAGTATTTT. Its protein is CASLPTIGDTQYF. The chain is built from TRBV5-1 and TRBJ2-3; unclear D gene. Trimming cost V 7 bases and J 6 bases, with 15 bases left between them. This CDR3 comprises 13 residues. The V gene's germline CDR1 is SGHRS and CDR2 YFSETQ.

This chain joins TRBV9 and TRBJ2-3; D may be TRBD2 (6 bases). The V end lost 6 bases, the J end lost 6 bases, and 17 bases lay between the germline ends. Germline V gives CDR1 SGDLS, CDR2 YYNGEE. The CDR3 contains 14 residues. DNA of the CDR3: TGTGCCAGCACCCCGGGACTGACTACGGATACGCAGTATTTT. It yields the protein CASTPGLTTDTQYF.

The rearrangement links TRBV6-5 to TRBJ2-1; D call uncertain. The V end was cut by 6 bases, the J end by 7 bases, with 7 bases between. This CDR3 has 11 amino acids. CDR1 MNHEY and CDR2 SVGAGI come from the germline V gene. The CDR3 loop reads CASRRKNEQFF. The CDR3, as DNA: TGTGCCAGCAGACGTAAAAATGAGCAGTTCTTC.